These 10 T cell receptor beta chains came from one sample sequenced in a study of beta chain features in type 1 diabetes. As every portion of the isolated RNA was reverse transcribed, the sequencing read expressed TCRB transcripts. Clones were sequenced by immunoSEQ multiplex PCR, and TCRdb holds only the in-frame ones, with some missing. The data contain 500,000 to 650,000 clones, around 12% of them singletons. The antigens for these receptors are not known. General observations from the study: Significant though moderate, a shortening of TCRB CDR3s appeared in all four CD4+ subsets of Type 1 diabetes patients.

The sequenced sample consisted of naive CD4+ T cells from blood. Receptors were obtained from a man aged 25 to 40 with type 1 diabetes.

The chain uses TRBV11-2 and TRBJ2-7, with 7 nucleotides matching TRBD2. The length of the CDR3 is 14 residues. Germline trimming cut 4 bases from V and 1 base from J; bases unmatched to any gene: 4. Germline loops: CDR1 SGHAT, CDR2 FQNNGV. The DNA of the CDR3 is TGTGCCAGCAGCTCCCAGGGAGGGTCCTACGAGCAGTACTTC. Protein product: CASSSQGGSYEQYF.

The chain employs TRBV7-9 and TRBJ1-1; the D gene is possibly TRBD1 (5 bases). Trimming left V 5 bases short and J 3 bases short, with 10 bases between. CDR1 and CDR2 from the germline V gene are SEHNR and FQNEAQ (reference sequence). The CDR3 totals 13 residues. The CDR3 sequence: CASSVGEDTEAFF. As DNA, the CDR3 is TGTGCCAGCAGCGTAGGGGAGGACACTGAAGCTTTCTTT.

This CDR3 reads CASSLPGQPMSEETQYF. The CDR3 region has the DNA TGCGCCAGCAGCTTACCGGGACAGCCTATGTCAGAAGAGACCCAGTACTTC. V is TRBV5-1 and J is TRBJ2-5; 7 nucleotides agree with TRBD1. The CDR3 is 17 amino acids. The V segment lost 2 bases and the J segment 3 bases; nucleotides outside the gene matches: 13. Germline loops: CDR1 SGHRS, CDR2 YFSETQ.

The CDR3 protein is CASSLTPSGTEPPWGYTF. CDR3 in DNA: TGTGCCAGCAGCTTAACGCCCTCTGGGACAGAGCCCCCATGGGGCTACACCTTC. The rearrangement uses TRBV7-3 and TRBJ1-2; 7 bases align to TRBD1. V was clipped by 0 bases and J by 8 bases; unmatched bases: 18. Germline V CDR1 and CDR2: SGHTA, FQGTGA. The CDR3 has 18 residues.

This clone was observed a handful of times. The junction does not match germline at one end; this may be a read error. The rearrangement uses TRBV29-1 and TRBJ2-3; possibly TRBD1 for D (7 bases). The CDR3 runs to 14 residues. The germline V gene has CDR1 SQVTM and CDR2 ANQGSEA. CDR3 in amino acids: CSLEEQGRSDTQYF. The CDR3 coding sequence is TGCAGCCTTGAAGAACAGGGGAGGTCAGATACGCAGTATTTT.

This clone was detected only a few times. The chain recombines TRBV7-2 with TRBJ2-5; TRBD2 matches 8 bases. Unmatched junction bases numbered 7, after V lost 5 bases and J lost 2 bases. The CDR3 extends over 15 amino acids. Per germline, CDR1 SGHTA and CDR2 FQGNSA. CDR3 loop: CASSKISSGQETQYF. CDR3 DNA: TGTGCCAGCAGCAAAATCTCTAGCGGGCAAGAGACCCAGTACTTC.

The chain carries TRBV5-6 and TRBJ1-5; TRBD1 is a possible D gene (5 bases). Trimming removed 3 bases at V and 4 bases at J, with 11 bases between. This CDR3 has 14 amino acids. Germline lookup yields CDR1 SGHDT and CDR2 YYEEEE. The CDR3 reads CASSYGQLNQPQHF. CDR3 DNA: TGTGCCAGCAGCTACGGACAACTAAATCAGCCCCAGCATTTT.

This clone was counted a few times. The rearrangement joins TRBV12-2 to TRBJ2-7; TRBD1, the table's D call, was not compared with the DNA. TRBV12-2 is recorded as a pseudogene. The length of the CDR3 is 16 residues. For the CDR3, the DNA is TGTGCAAGTCGCCCGACCAGGTATACGTCCTCCTACGAGCAGTACTTC. Its protein product is CASRPTRYTSSYEQYF.

This chain uses TRBV6-1 with TRBJ2-1; D unclear. The germline V gene has CDR1 MNHNS and CDR2 SASEGT. Trimming took off 7 bases at V and 3 bases at J, with 13 bases between the two ends. There are 14 residues in the CDR3. CDR3 bases: TGTGCCAGCAACCTGAAGAGTGACTACAATGAGCAGTTCTTC. Translation: CASNLKSDYNEQFF.

V gene TRBV11-3 combines with J gene TRBJ2-1, with 8 nucleotides matching TRBD1. Per the germline V gene, CDR1 is SGHNT and CDR2 is YENEEA. J lost 9 bases, V lost 5 bases, and 9 bases had no gene match. The CDR3 has 14 residues. The CDR3 here is CASSTRYRGTEQFF. Here the CDR3 DNA reads TGTGCCAGCAGCACCCGTTACAGGGGGACTGAGCAGTTCTTC. The whole variable domain, filled in from reference TRBV11-3 and TRBJ2-1, reads EAGVVQSPRYKIIEKKQPVAFWCNPISGHNTLYWYLQNLGQGPELLIRYENEEAVDDSQLPKDRFSAERLKGVDSTLKIQPAELGDSAVYLCASSTRYRGTEQFFGPGTRLTVL.